These 14 T cell receptor beta chains were sequenced from one sample in a study of cytomegalovirus exposure and HLA in healthy donors. The primer mix had 60 Vbeta and 13 Jbeta primers. Only in-frame clones appear in the TCRdb table, and some are missing; sequencing was by immunoSEQ multiplex PCR. The table has some 250,000 clones, around 80% seen once. The sequenced sample consisted of PBMCs. These receptors were obtained from a woman in her 40s in good health and CMV-seropositive.

V and J are TRBV9 and TRBJ2-6, with D maybe TRBD1 (5 bases). Trimming removed 0 bases from V and 9 bases from J, with 10 bases in between. CDR3 size: 14 residues. Germline CDR1 SGDLS, CDR2 YYNGEE. CDR3 protein: CASSVESGINVLTF. CDR3 in DNA: TGTGCCAGCAGCGTAGAGTCAGGGATCAACGTCCTGACTTTC.

The chain is built from TRBV7-9 and TRBJ2-4; weak D call: TRBD2 (6 bases). With 1 base removed from V and 4 bases from J, the gap between germline ends came to 14 bases. Per germline, CDR1 SEHNR and CDR2 FQNEAQ (reference sequence). The CDR3 is made up of 16 amino acids. The chain's CDR3 is CASSLGAWGVKNIQYF. Written as DNA, the CDR3 is TGTGCCAGCAGCTTAGGCGCGTGGGGGGTAAAAAACATTCAGTACTTC.

A note on this clone: The sample holds other DNA sequences that translate to the same CDR3. This chain links TRBV5-1 with TRBJ1-2; D call uncertain. The germline CDR1 and CDR2 sequences are SGHRS and YFSETQ. V lost 0 bases and J 1 base, leaving 7 bases between the germline ends. The CDR3 spans 14 residues. DNA of the CDR3: TGCGCCAGCAGCTTGGATCGGGGTAACTATGGCTACACCTTC. Translation: CASSLDRGNYGYTF.

The CDR3 loop reads CASSEGRASDTQYF. DNA for the CDR3: TGTGCCAGCAGTGAAGGCAGGGCATCAGATACGCAGTATTTT. This rearrangement joins TRBV2 to TRBJ2-3; a weak D match, TRBD1 (5 bases). The V end lost 1 base, the J end lost 4 bases, and 9 bases lay between the germline ends. This CDR3 has 14 residues. CDR1 is SNHLY, CDR2 FYNNEI, per germline.

In nucleotides, the CDR3 is TGTGCCAGCAGCGCCCGGGACAGGGCCTACGAGCAGTACTTC. Its protein product is CASSARDRAYEQYF. The chain carries TRBV7-9 and TRBJ2-7; 9 nucleotides line up with TRBD1. The CDR3 has 14 residues. In germline, CDR1 is SEHNR, CDR2 FQNEAQ (reference sequence). Trimming cost V 5 bases and J 2 bases; bases outside gene matches: 4.

This clone was seen just once. J is TRBJ1-1 and V is TRBV7-2; D remains unclear. Germline CDR1 reads SGHTA; CDR2 reads FQGNSA. The V and J ends lost 0 bases and 10 bases respectively, with 15 bases between them. The CDR3 extends over 14 amino acids. CDR3 coding DNA: TGTGCCAGCAGCTTAGCGAGAACCGTACGGGGAGCTTTCTTT. This encodes CASSLARTVRGAFF. The full variable domain, its missing parts supplied by reference TRBV7-2 and TRBJ1-1, is GAGVSQSPSNKVTEKGKDVELRCDPISGHTALYWYRQSLGQGLEFLIYFQGNSAPDKSGLPSDRFSAERTGGSVSTLTIQRTQQEDSAVYLCASSLARTVRGAFFGQGTRLTVV.

This chain joins TRBV11-3 and TRBJ2-5; 10 bases are a match to TRBD2. Germline lookup yields CDR1 SGHNT and CDR2 YENEEA. V gave up 1 base and J gave up 8 bases; unmatched junction bases: 7. The CDR3 is 15 amino acids. CDR3 DNA sequence: TGTGCCAGCAGCTTAGTCCTAGCGGGAGTTTCAACCCAGTACTTC. It yields the protein CASSLVLAGVSTQYF.

The chain links TRBV6-5 to TRBJ1-5; D not certain. V gave up 8 bases and J gave up 2 bases, with 7 bases separating them. Germline V lookup: CDR1 MNHEY, CDR2 SVGAGI. This CDR3 has 12 amino acids. CDR3 nucleotide sequence: TGTGCCAGCGGCCGGGGCAATCAGCCCCAGCATTTT. Amino acid sequence: CASGRGNQPQHF.

The chain combines TRBV7-3 with TRBJ1-1; tentatively, D is TRBD1 (5 bases). The CDR3 is made up of 13 amino acids. Germline CDR1 SGHTA, CDR2 FQGTGA. V was trimmed by 5 bases and J by 1 base, leaving 8 bases between them. CDR3: CASSPTANTEAFF. In nucleotides, the CDR3 is TGTGCCAGCAGCCCGACAGCGAACACTGAAGCTTTCTTT.

CDR3 bases: TGCGCCAGCAGCTTGAGTAGTCCTTTTGCGGGGGCTAGCACAGATACGCAGTATTTT. This codes for CASSLSSPFAGASTDTQYF. The rearrangement links TRBV5-1 to TRBJ2-3; D is perhaps TRBD2 (7 bases). Trimming took 1 base from V and 0 from J, leaving 21 bases between them. The CDR3 consists of 19 residues. CDR1 is SGHRS, CDR2 YFSETQ, per germline.

This clone was seen only a few times. The chain is built from TRBV30 and TRBJ2-5; D call uncertain. The V gene's germline CDR1 is GTSNPN and CDR2 SVGIG (reference sequence). This CDR3 region has 14 residues. V was shortened by 0 bases and J by 1 base, with 9 bases between the two germline ends. CDR3 DNA: TGTGCCTGGAGTGTACCCGGGTTCCAAGAGACCCAGTACTTC. This codes for CAWSVPGFQETQYF. The whole variable domain, remainder taken from reference TRBV30 and TRBJ2-5, is SQTIHQWPATLVQPVGSPLSLECTVEGTSNPNLYWYRQAAGRGLQLLFYSVGIGQISSEVPQNLSASRPQDRQFILSSKKLLLSDSGFYLCAWSVPGFQETQYFGPGTRLLVL.

This clone has more than one count but fewer than ten. V usage is TRBV30 and J usage is TRBJ2-7; 8 bases line up with TRBD2. There are 14 residues in the CDR3. Germline loops: CDR1 GTSNPN, CDR2 SVGIG (reference sequence). V lost 3 bases, J lost 4 bases, and 8 bases stayed unmatched. CDR3 in DNA: TGTGCCTGGAGCAAGCGGGGGCCGGCATACGAGCAGTACTTC. It codes for CAWSKRGPAYEQYF.

A few counts support this clone. The chain links TRBV23-1 to TRBJ1-5, with 9 bases lining up with TRBD1. TRBV23-1 is sorted into the ORF group, with uncertain function. The CDR3 has 17 residues. V shed 0 bases and J 7 bases; nucleotides not matched to a gene: 10. CDR3 coding DNA: TGCGCCAGCAGTCAATCGCGGGGGACAGGGAAGGGGCAGCCCCAGCATTTT. Encoded protein: CASSQSRGTGKGQPQHF.

The chain couples TRBV19 to TRBJ2-1, with 12 nucleotides matching TRBD2. The CDR3 contains 16 residues. The V segment lost 6 bases and the J segment 7 bases; nucleotides outside the gene matches: 10. Germline-derived CDR1 and CDR2 are LNHDA and SQIVND (reference sequence). Here the CDR3 DNA reads TGTGCCAGTAGCCGACTAGCGGGAGCTGTACGGAATGAGCAGTTCTTC. Translation: CASSRLAGAVRNEQFF.